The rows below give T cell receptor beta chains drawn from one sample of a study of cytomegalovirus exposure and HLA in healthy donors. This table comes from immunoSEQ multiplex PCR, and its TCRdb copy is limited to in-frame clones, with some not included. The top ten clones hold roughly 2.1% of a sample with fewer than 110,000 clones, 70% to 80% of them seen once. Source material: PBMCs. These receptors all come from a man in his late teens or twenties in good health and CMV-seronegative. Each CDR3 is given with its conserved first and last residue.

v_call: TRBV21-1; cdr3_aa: CASSKAQRESTDTQYF
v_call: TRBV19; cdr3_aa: CASSIDLSNQPQHF
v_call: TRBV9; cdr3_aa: CASSVWSSGEETQYF
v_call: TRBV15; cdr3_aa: CATSRAGGGQPQHF
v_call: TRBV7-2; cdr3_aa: CASSLALGGDEQYF
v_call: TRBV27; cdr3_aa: CASSRGGDGYTF
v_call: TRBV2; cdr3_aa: CASSGGLGPRGTQYF
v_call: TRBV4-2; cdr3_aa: CASSLLGQGGNEQYF
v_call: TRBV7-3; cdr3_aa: CASGGGAAPYGYTF
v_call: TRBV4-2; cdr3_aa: CASSQAVPPYEQYF
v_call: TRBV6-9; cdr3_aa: CASSSETGQHNQPQHF
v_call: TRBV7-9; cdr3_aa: CASSLTLGGGMEQYF
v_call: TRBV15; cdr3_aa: CATSRVGGTEAFF
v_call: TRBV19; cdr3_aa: CATAESGYEQYF
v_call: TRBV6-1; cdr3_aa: CASSQTSPQETQYF
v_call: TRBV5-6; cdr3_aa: CASSLVQAAYNEQFF
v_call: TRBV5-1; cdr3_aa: CASSLASGAPQETQYF
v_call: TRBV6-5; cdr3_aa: CASSRTYQETQYF
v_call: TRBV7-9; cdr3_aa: CASSLGTDSYEQYF
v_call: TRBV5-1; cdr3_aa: CASSLVTGGGEKLFF
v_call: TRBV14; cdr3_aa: CASSQLRHTDTQYF
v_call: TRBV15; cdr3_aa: CATSTPGHLGYGYTF
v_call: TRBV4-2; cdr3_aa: CASSQEGRLADEQFF
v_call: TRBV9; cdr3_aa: CASSATGLAYEQFF
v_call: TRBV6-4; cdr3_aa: CASSLSGEPTGELFF
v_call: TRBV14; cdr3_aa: CASSQDLMPTDTQYF
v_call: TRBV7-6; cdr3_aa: CASSFGREGDTQYF
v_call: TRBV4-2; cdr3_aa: CASSQVTGNYGYPF
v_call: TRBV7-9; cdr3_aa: CASSLSGENYEQYF
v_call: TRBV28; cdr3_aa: CASSLSLAVLSYEQYF
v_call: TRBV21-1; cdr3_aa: CASSNGRGYEQYF
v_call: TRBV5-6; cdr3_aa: CASSPRRVGFDTQYF
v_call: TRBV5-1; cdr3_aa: CASSDTGKGASNEQFF
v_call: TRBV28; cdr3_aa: CATKRGLINEKLFF
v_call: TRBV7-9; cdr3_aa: CASSLSGGRDGYTF
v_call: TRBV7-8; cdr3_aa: CASSFGTGREQYF
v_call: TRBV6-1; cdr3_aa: CASSPSGDYGYTF
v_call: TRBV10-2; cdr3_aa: CASRALTWTSGGHEQYF
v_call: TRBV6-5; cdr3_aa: CASSYGAGRLFF
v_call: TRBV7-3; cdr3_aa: CASSPTKTGKQYF
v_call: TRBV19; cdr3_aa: CASSNRAQSQRGDGYTF
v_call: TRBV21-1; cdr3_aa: CASTIGLSSENEQFF
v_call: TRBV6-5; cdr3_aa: CASTPGGLSYNEQFF
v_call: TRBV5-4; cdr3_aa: CASSLGRGGSTDTQYF
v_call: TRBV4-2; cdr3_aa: CASSLAGRSEAFF
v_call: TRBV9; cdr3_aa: CASSIGQQNTEAFF
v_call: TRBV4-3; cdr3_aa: CASSQEAQATNSPLHF
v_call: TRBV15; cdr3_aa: CATSRDNQGTPYEQYF
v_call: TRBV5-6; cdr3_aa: CASSLGFGVQPQHF
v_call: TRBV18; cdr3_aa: CASSPKGAGQPQHF
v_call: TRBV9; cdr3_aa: CASSVGQNYGYTF
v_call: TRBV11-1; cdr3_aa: CASSPNGDTIYF